This T cell receptor (beta chain) came from a study of T cells in Graves' hyperthyroidism and ophthalmopathy. Findings of the study overall: Most thyroid clonotypes that were expanded above 0.001 also turned up in blood.

This clonotype was recorded many times. The antigen is unknown. RNA transcripts provided the source from which TCR beta CDR3 regions were amplified. When the TCR CDR3 underwent first-round RT-PCR, the HTBI primer set was used. TCRdb fed the multiplex PCR reads into MiXCR, producing one record per CDR3 protein. In the table there are hundreds of thousands of distinct CDR3 sequences, about 45% of which are singletons. Losses at the gene ends were 11 bases for V and 13 bases for J; bases not matched to a gene: 8. The CDR3 consists of 10 residues. Germline lookup yields CDR1 LNHNV and CDR2 YYDKDF (reference sequence). Uncontrolled infection, other autoimmune disease, pregnancy or lactation excluded patients. Clinical symptoms, serum thyroxine, TRAb, thyroid ultrasound and orbital computed tomography informed diagnoses.

The chain couples TRBV15 to TRBJ2-5, with 9 bases identical to TRBD1. The sequence derives from a woman aged 18-29 years with Graves' hyperthyroidism. Sequenced input: peripheral blood or thyroid tissue (not recorded which). DNA for the CDR3: TGTGCCGTCGAACAGGGGGCGCGGTACTTC. It is translated as CAVEQGARYF.